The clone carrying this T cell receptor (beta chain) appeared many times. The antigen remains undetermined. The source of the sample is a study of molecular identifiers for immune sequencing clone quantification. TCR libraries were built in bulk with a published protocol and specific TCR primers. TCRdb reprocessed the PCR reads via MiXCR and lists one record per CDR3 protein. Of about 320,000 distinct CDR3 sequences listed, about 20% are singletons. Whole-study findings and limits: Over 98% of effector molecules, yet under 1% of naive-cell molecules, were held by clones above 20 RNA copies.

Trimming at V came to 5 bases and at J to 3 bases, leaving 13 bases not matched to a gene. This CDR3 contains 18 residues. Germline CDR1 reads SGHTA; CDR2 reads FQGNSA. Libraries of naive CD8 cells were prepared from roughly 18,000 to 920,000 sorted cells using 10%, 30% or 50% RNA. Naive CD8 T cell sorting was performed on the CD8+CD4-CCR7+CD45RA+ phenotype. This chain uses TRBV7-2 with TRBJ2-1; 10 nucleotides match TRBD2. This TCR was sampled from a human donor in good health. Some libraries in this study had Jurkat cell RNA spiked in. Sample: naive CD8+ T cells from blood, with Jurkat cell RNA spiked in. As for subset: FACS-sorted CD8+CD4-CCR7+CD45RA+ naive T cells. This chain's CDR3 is CASSQTRLAGLGYNEQFF. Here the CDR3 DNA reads TGTGCCAGCAGCCAGACCCGACTAGCGGGCCTAGGCTACAATGAGCAGTTCTTC.